This T cell receptor (beta chain) was recorded in a study of cytomegalovirus exposure and HLA in healthy donors. With 3 bases removed from V and 4 bases from J, the gap between germline ends came to 13 bases. CDR3 size: 14 residues. In germline, CDR1 is SGDLS, CDR2 YYNGEE. Use of 60 Vbeta and 13 Jbeta primers characterized the PCR. Repertoires were generated with immunoSEQ multiplex PCR, while TCRdb's copy carries only in-frame clones and drops some. This sample's clone table lists under 130,000 clones. This clonotype originated in a man aged 50 or older in good health and CMV-seronegative. The chain has TRBV9 and TRBJ2-5, with D possibly TRBD2 on 5 matching bases. The sample was PBMCs. CDR3 DNA sequence: TGTGCCAGCAGCGCTACTAGAGGCAGAGAGACCCAGTACTTC. It codes for CASSATRGRETQYF.